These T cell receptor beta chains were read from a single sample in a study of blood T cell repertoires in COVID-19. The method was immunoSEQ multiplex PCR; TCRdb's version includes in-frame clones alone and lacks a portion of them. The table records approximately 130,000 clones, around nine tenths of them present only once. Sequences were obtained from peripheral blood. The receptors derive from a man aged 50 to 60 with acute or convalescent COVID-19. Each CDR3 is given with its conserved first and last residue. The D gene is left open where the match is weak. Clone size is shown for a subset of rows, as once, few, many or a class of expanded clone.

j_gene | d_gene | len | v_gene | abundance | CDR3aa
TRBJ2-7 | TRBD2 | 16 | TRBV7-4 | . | CASTLDCRDYCYEQYF
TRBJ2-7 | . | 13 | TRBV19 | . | CASRDTGSYEQYF
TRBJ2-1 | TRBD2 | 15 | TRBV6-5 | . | CASSYGTRFYNEQFF
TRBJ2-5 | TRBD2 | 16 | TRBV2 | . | CASADQLAGAGETQYF
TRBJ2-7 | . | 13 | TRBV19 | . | CASSPGGSYEQYF
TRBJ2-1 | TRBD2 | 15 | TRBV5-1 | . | CASSSGLAGFNEQFF
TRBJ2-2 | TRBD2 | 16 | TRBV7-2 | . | CASSGGLAGGPGELFF
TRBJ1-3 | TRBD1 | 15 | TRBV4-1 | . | CASSQDIGGPDTIYF
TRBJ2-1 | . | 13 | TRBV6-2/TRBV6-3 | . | CASSDRSYNEQFF
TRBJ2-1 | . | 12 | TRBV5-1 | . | CASSLEAAGQFF
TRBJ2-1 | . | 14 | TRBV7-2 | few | CASRPGLAYNEQFF
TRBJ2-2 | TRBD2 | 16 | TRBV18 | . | CASSPPQRGNTGELFF
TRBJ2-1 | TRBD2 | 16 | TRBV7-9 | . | CASSSTLAGGSNEQFF
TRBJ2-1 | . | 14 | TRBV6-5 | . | CASKKSSSYNEQFF
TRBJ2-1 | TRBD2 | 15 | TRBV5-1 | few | CASSQSGSSYNEQFF
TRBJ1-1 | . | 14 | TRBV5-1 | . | CASSLGQGTTEAFF
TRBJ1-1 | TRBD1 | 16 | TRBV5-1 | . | CASSLARGRGLYEAFF
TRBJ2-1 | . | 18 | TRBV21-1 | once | CASSKVGHGRLANNEQFF
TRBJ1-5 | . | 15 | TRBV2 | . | CASSAGRTVNQPQHF
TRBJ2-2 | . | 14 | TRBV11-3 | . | CASSRRIGAGELFF
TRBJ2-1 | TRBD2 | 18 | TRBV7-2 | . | CASSLQRATGTRSNEQFF
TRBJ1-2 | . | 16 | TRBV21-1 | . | CASSLPRGQGAQGYTF
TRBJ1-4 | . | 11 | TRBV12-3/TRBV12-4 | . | CASSFSEKLFF
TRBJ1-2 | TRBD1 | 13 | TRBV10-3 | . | CAIGQGADYGYTF
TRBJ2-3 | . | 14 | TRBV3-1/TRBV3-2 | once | CASSLDRDTDTQYF
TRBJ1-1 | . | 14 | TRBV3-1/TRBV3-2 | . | CASSQSSAASEAFF